These 30 T cell receptor beta chains came from one sample sequenced in a study of blood T cell repertoires in COVID-19. The protocol was immunoSEQ multiplex PCR, while the TCRdb copy is restricted to in-frame clones and leaves out a portion. The sample records over 100,000 clones, roughly 90% being singletons. Sample: peripheral blood. The receptors come from a man in his sixties with COVID-19, enrolled during active disease.

This chain links TRBV7-9 with TRBJ1-1, with 7 bases aligning to TRBD1. After removal of 7 bases from V and 0 bases from J, the junction contained 11 bases not matched to a gene. Per the germline V gene, CDR1 is SEHNR and CDR2 is FQNEAQ (reference sequence). This CDR3 is built from 16 residues. The CDR3 bases are TGTGCCAGCAACGTTTGGGACAGTTACATGAACACTGAAGCTTTCTTT. It is translated as CASNVWDSYMNTEAFF.

This clone showed up just once. J is TRBJ1-5 and V is TRBV30, with a weak D call TRBD1 (5 bases). This CDR3 is 15 amino acids long. Germline CDR1 reads GTSNPN; CDR2 reads SVGIG (reference sequence). Trimming stripped 3 bases from V and 4 bases from J, with 16 bases between. The CDR3 nucleotides are TGTGCCTGGAGGATACCAGGGAGGGCAAATCAGCCCCAGCATTTT. Protein product: CAWRIPGRANQPQHF. The whole variable domain, filled in from reference TRBV30 and TRBJ1-5, reads SQTIHQWPATLVQPVGSPLSLECTVEGTSNPNLYWYRQAAGRGLQLLFYSVGIGQISSEVPQNLSASRPQDRQFILSSKKLLLSDSGFYLCAWRIPGRANQPQHFGDGTRLSIL.

The chain combines TRBV5-4 with TRBJ2-7; possibly TRBD2 for D (5 bases). The CDR3 length is 12 residues. The germline V gene has CDR1 SGHNT and CDR2 YYREEE (reference sequence). The germline V and J ends were trimmed by 2 bases and 4 bases, with 7 bases remaining between them. This chain's CDR3 is CASSFGSYEQYF. CDR3 DNA sequence: TGTGCCAGCAGCTTTGGGAGTTACGAGCAGTACTTC.

Notes on this clone: Other nucleotide sequences from this sample produce the same CDR3. This chain links TRBV6-5 with TRBJ1-6; 7 bases fit TRBD1. V lost 2 bases, J lost 7 bases, and 8 bases stayed unmatched. CDR3 length: 16 residues. Germline V CDR1 and CDR2: MNHEY, SVGAGI. CDR3 protein: CASSYGGTVRNSPLHF. CDR3 DNA sequence: TGTGCCAGCAGTTACGGCGGGACAGTACGCAATTCACCCCTCCACTTT.

This clone has only a few counts. This chain links TRBV5-1 with TRBJ2-7, with D tentatively TRBD1 (6 bases). The germline V and J ends were trimmed by 2 bases and 6 bases, with 36 bases remaining between them. The CDR3 covers 21 residues. The germline gives CDR1 SGHRS, CDR2 YFSETQ. The CDR3 region is CASSFPVFSGLEAGALREQYF. The CDR3 DNA is TGCGCCAGCAGCTTCCCGGTCTTCTCGGGCCTAGAGGCAGGGGCCTTACGCGAGCAGTACTTC.

The V and J genes are TRBV19 and TRBJ2-7; 9 nucleotides agree with TRBD1. Germline trimming cut 5 bases from V and 3 bases from J; bases unmatched to any gene: 8. The length of the CDR3 is 15 residues. Germline CDR1 LNHDA, CDR2 SQIVND (reference sequence). CDR3 amino acids: CASSLRTGENYEQYF. The CDR3 DNA reads TGTGCCAGTAGTCTCAGGACAGGGGAAAACTACGAGCAGTACTTC.

The chain combines TRBV7-2 with TRBJ1-3; D is ambiguous. From germline, CDR1 is SGHTA and CDR2 FQGNSA. This CDR3 is built from 16 residues. Trimming stripped 3 bases from V and 4 bases from J, with 16 bases between. CDR3 region: CASSLSEGGLGNTIYF. The CDR3 nucleotides are TGTGCCAGCAGCTTGAGTGAAGGAGGGTTAGGAAACACCATATATTTT.

The CDR3 protein is CASMLGFGHGNYGYTF. CDR3 bases: TGCGCCAGCATGTTAGGTTTCGGACATGGGAACTATGGCTACACCTTC. The gene calls are TRBV5-1 and TRBJ1-2; tentative D call: TRBD1 (5 bases). V was trimmed by 6 bases and J by 2 bases, leaving 20 bases between them. The CDR3 is 16 amino acids. Germline values: CDR1 SGHRS, CDR2 YFSETQ. The full variable domain, rest sourced from reference TRBV5-1 and TRBJ1-2, is KAGVTQTPRYLIKTRGQQVTLSCSPISGHRSVSWYQQTPGQGLQFLFEYFSETQRNKGNFPGRFSGRQFSNSRSEMNVSTLELGDSALYLCASMLGFGHGNYGYTFGSGTRLTVV.

CDR3 in DNA: TGTGCCAGCAGGACCACAGGGGGCAACACTGAAGCTTTCTTT. Translation gives CASRTTGGNTEAFF. This chain uses TRBV28 with TRBJ1-1; 9 bases fit TRBD1. The CDR3 covers 14 residues. V gave up 6 bases and J gave up 2 bases; unmatched junction bases: 4. Per germline, CDR1 MDHEN and CDR2 SYDVKM. The variable domain in full, completed from reference TRBV28 and TRBJ1-1, reads DVKVTQSSRYLVKRTGEKVFLECVQDMDHENMFWYRQDPGLGLRLIYFSYDVKMKEKGDIPEGYSVSREKKERFSLILESASTNQTSMYLCASRTTGGNTEAFFGQGTRLTVV.

The chain carries TRBV27 and TRBJ2-1; 12 bases line up with TRBD2. After removal of 5 bases from V and 5 bases from J, the junction contained 13 bases not matched to a gene. The CDR3 has 18 residues. Germline lookup yields CDR1 MNHEY and CDR2 SMNVEV (reference sequence). CDR3 residues: CASSRVGASGGVNNEQFF. The CDR3 DNA follows: TGTGCCAGCAGTCGGGTCGGGGCTAGCGGGGGGGTAAACAATGAGCAGTTCTTC.

The chain uses TRBV19 and TRBJ1-1; D not resolved. Trimming stripped 4 bases from V and 7 bases from J, with 10 bases between. The germline V gene has CDR1 LNHDA and CDR2 SQIVND (reference sequence). CDR3 length: 12 amino acids. DNA for the CDR3: TGTGCCAGTAGTACCGGGATCTATGAAGCTTTCTTT. Amino acids: CASSTGIYEAFF.

The chain recombines TRBV30 with TRBJ1-2, with 8 bases aligning to TRBD1. J gave up 6 bases and V 0 bases, and 9 bases lay outside the gene matches. The CDR3 length is 15 residues. Per the germline V gene, CDR1 is GTSNPN and CDR2 is SVGIG (reference sequence). CDR3 bases: TGTGCCTGGAGTGTAGGGACAGGAGTCAAGCATGGCTACACCTTC. This codes for CAWSVGTGVKHGYTF.

This rearrangement joins TRBV24-1 to TRBJ2-3, with a weak D call TRBD2 (5 bases). Germline CDR1 is KGHDR and CDR2 is SFDVKD. V dropped 4 bases and J dropped 2 bases, with 18 bases sitting between them. The CDR3 runs 17 residues. CDR3 DNA: TGTGCCACCAGTGACCGATACTCAAGAGGGCACACAGATACGCAGTATTTT. Its protein product is CATSDRYSRGHTDTQYF.

The V and J genes are TRBV19 and TRBJ1-4; D might be TRBD1 (5 bases). V was shortened by 4 bases and J by 0 bases, with 9 bases between the two germline ends. The length of the CDR3 is 15 residues. CDR1 is LNHDA, CDR2 SQIVND, per germline (reference sequence). CDR3 sequence (DNA): TGTGCCAGTAGTACCGACAGTGCAACTAATGAAAAACTGTTTTTT. It is translated as CASSTDSATNEKLFF.

The V gene is TRBV30, the J gene TRBJ1-3, with a possible D match to TRBD1 (6 bases). This CDR3 has 14 amino acids. V was shortened by 5 bases and J by 4 bases, with 15 bases between the two germline ends. Germline V gives CDR1 GTSNPN, CDR2 SVGIG (reference sequence). CDR3 in amino acids: CAWGGSPGGNTIYF. The CDR3 DNA reads TGTGCCTGGGGGGGCAGCCCAGGAGGAAACACCATATATTTT.

The chain combines TRBV5-1 with TRBJ2-2, with D possibly matching TRBD2 (6 bases). V lost 4 bases to trimming and J lost 0 bases, with 13 bases between them. In germline, CDR1 is SGHRS, CDR2 YFSETQ. The CDR3 contains 16 residues. CDR3 residues: CASSPGTGANTGELFF. CDR3 nucleotides: TGCGCCAGCAGCCCCGGGACGGGGGCGAACACCGGGGAGCTGTTTTTT.

V usage is TRBV10-1 and J usage is TRBJ1-1; tentatively, D is TRBD1 (6 bases). With 6 bases removed from V and 0 bases from J, the gap between germline ends came to 8 bases. CDR3 length: 13 residues. The germline gives CDR1 WNHNN, CDR2 SYGVQD (reference sequence). In nucleotides, the CDR3 is TGCGCCAGCAGCGGACAGATGAACACTGAAGCTTTCTTT. Its translation is CASSGQMNTEAFF.

CDR3 protein: CSVGRDGELSYGYTF. The CDR3 DNA follows: TGCAGCGTCGGGCGGGACGGAGAGCTTTCCTATGGCTACACCTTC. V is TRBV29-1 and J is TRBJ1-2; D is perhaps TRBD1 (5 bases). CDR3 size: 15 residues. Looked up from germline, CDR1 is SQVTM and CDR2 is ANQGSEA. The V and J ends lost 6 bases and 4 bases respectively, with 21 bases between them. Combining the CDR3 with reference TRBV29-1 and TRBJ1-2 gives the whole variable domain SAVISQKPSRDICQRGTSLTIQCQVDSQVTMMFWYRQQPGQSLTLIATANQGSEATYESGFVIDKFPISRPNLTFSTLTVSNMSPEDSSIYLCSVGRDGELSYGYTFGSGTRLTVV.

The chain uses TRBV2 and TRBJ1-2; TRBD1 matches 11 bases. This CDR3 region has 15 residues. Germline CDR1 and CDR2: SNHLY and FYNNEI. V lost 6 bases, J lost 3 bases, and 6 bases stayed unmatched. For the CDR3, the DNA is TGTGCCAGCAGAGTGGGACAGGGGGTTTACTATGGCTACACCTTC. Translation gives CASRVGQGVYYGYTF.

The chain combines TRBV12-3 or TRBV12-4 with TRBJ1-5, with a weak D call TRBD1 (6 bases). The CDR3 spans 13 residues. Trimming cost V 5 bases and J 8 bases, with 13 bases left between them. CDR3 DNA: TGTGCCAGCAGTCAGCTACAGGGAGAGCCCCAGCATTTT. Protein sequence: CASSQLQGEPQHF.

The V call is TRBV5-6, the J call TRBJ2-7, with TRBD1 matching 9 bases. This CDR3 contains 16 residues. The J segment lost 4 bases and the V segment lost 2 bases, leaving 10 bases of the junction unmatched. In germline, CDR1 is SGHDT, CDR2 YYEEEE. The CDR3 nucleotides read TGTGCCAGCAGCTTCCCATCCGGGACAGGGCGGTACGAGCAGTACTTC. Translation gives CASSFPSGTGRYEQYF.

The chain is built from TRBV6-5 and TRBJ1-2, with 8 nucleotides matching TRBD1. The length of the CDR3 is 15 residues. Trimming cost V 4 bases and J 2 bases; bases outside gene matches: 6. Germline V gene lookup returns CDR1 MNHEY and CDR2 SVGAGI. The CDR3 here is CASSSTDRGNYGYTF. CDR3 bases: TGTGCCAGCAGTTCTACCGACAGGGGAAACTATGGCTACACCTTC.

The genes are TRBV19 and TRBJ1-2; possible D gene TRBD1, 6 bases. The germline V gene encodes CDR1 LNHDA and CDR2 SQIVND (reference sequence). The V and J ends lost 7 bases and 4 bases respectively, with 19 bases between them. The CDR3 sequence is 15 residues long. CDR3 sequence: CASTLREGERYGYTF. In DNA, the CDR3 is TGTGCCAGTACCCTGAGGGAGGGGGAGCGCTATGGCTACACCTTC.

This rearrangement joins TRBV28 to TRBJ1-3, with 7 bases fitting TRBD1. Germline CDR1 and CDR2: MDHEN and SYDVKM. This CDR3 region has 16 residues. V shed 4 bases, J shed 0 bases, and the junction held 6 bases outside the gene matches. The CDR3, as DNA: TGTGCCAGCAGTTCGGACAGGTTTATCTCTGGAAACACCATATATTTT. It specifies CASSSDRFISGNTIYF.

This clone was detected only once. This chain joins TRBV4-1 and TRBJ2-1; D gene ambiguous. This CDR3 spans 15 amino acids. Germline V gene sequence: CDR1 MGHRA, CDR2 YSYEKL. Trimming pared 1 base from V and 8 bases from J, leaving 15 bases between. The CDR3 nucleotides read TGCGCCAGCAGCCAAGCCCGGGTCCGGGTCGATGAGCAGTTCTTC. This translates into CASSQARVRVDEQFF.

This chain uses TRBV4-2 with TRBJ1-5, with 8 positions matching TRBD1. Trimming removed 1 base from V and 6 bases from J; junction bases left unmatched: 14. Germline CDR1 is LGHNA and CDR2 is YNFKEQ. This CDR3 contains 18 residues. The CDR3 loop is CASSQVGDRQGACQPQHF. CDR3 nucleotide sequence: TGTGCCAGCAGCCAAGTAGGGGACCGGCAGGGGGCTTGTCAGCCCCAGCATTTT.

The rearrangement joins TRBV7-9 to TRBJ2-7; 7 bases map to TRBD2. The CDR3 runs to 15 residues. Germline assignment: CDR1 SEHNR and CDR2 FQNEAQ (reference sequence). J lost 0 bases, V lost 5 bases, and 7 bases had no gene match. This CDR3 reads CASSTLAALSYEQYF. The CDR3 DNA sequence: TGTGCCAGCAGCACCCTAGCGGCCCTCTCCTACGAGCAGTACTTC.

The chain is built from TRBV19 and TRBJ1-3; a weak D match, TRBD1 (5 bases). There are 14 residues in the CDR3. Germline CDR1 LNHDA, CDR2 SQIVND (reference sequence). V was trimmed by 8 bases and J by 0 bases, leaving 11 bases between them. CDR3 in amino acids: CASGGLLSGNTIYF. For the CDR3, the DNA is TGTGCCAGTGGGGGACTCCTCTCTGGAAACACCATATATTTT.

The chain combines TRBV7-3 with TRBJ2-5; 7 nucleotides align to TRBD2. The CDR3 consists of 14 residues. Germline CDR1 SGHTA, CDR2 FQGTGA. V was clipped by 5 bases and J by 5 bases; unmatched bases: 8. The CDR3 sequence is CASSPSSGAETQYF. The CDR3, as DNA: TGTGCCAGCAGCCCGTCTAGCGGTGCGGAGACCCAGTACTTC. The whole variable domain, filled in from reference TRBV7-3 and TRBJ2-5, reads GAGVSQTPSNKVTEKGKYVELRCDPISGHTALYWYRQSLGQGPEFLIYFQGTGAADDSGLPNDRFFAVRPEGSVSTLKIQRTERGDSAVYLCASSPSSGAETQYFGPGTRLLVL.

V is TRBV4-2 and J is TRBJ2-7; 8 bases line up with TRBD1. Germline V lookup: CDR1 LGHNA, CDR2 YNFKEQ. The junction had 4 bases not matched to a gene; V was cut back by 1 base and J by 2 bases. The CDR3 covers 15 residues. The CDR3: CASSQGTGLAYEQYF. CDR3 nucleotides: TGTGCCAGCAGCCAAGGGACAGGGCTTGCCTACGAGCAGTACTTC.